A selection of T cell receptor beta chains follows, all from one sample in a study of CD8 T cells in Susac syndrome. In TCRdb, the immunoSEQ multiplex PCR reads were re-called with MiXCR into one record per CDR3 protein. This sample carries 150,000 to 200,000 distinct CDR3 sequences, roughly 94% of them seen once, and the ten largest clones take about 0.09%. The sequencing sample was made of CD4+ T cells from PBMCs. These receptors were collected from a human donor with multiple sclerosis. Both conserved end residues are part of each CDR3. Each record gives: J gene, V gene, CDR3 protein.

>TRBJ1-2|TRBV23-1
CASSQFSWTEPLGNYGYTF
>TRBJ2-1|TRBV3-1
CAGLTAGGNEQFF
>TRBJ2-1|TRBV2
CASSDRASFF
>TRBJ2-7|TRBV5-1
CASSLPGTSGAPRAYEQYF
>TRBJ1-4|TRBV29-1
CSGGDEKLFF
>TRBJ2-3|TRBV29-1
CSLTGTSGRSSSTDTQYF
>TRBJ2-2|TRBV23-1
CASSRRGLTGELFF
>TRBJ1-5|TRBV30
CAWSDGQTLGQPQHF
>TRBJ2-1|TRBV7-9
CASSPGNNEQFF
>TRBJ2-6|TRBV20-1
CSATDRSGANVLTF
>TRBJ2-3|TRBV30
CAWSVGDTQYF
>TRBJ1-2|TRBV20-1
CSARDSDRGNYGYTF
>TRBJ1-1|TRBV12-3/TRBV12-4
CASSPGTGVAEAFF
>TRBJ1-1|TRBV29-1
CSVDFTGMTEAFF
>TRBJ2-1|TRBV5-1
CASSSTGLREQFF
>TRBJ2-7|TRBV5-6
CASSLWEGEQYF
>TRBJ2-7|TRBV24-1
CATSDSGHGTEQYF
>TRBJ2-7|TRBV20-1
CSARHRDEQYF
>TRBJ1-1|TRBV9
CASSGDPNTEAFF
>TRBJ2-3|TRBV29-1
CSVDHLAGELDTQYF
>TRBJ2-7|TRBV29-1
CSVLTAYEQYF
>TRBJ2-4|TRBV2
CASKRQGNIQYF
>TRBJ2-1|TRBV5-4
CASSPTGYNEQFF
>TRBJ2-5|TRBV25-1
CASSGRRTPGETQYF
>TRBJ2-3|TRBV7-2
CASSLAGSTWETDTQYF
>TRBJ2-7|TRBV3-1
CASSQQLTSYEQYF
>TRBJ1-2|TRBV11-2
CASSPLRRAGYTF
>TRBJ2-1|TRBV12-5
CASGGAYNEQFF
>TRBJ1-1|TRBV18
CASSPRPNTEAFF
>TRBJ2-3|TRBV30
CAWRVTDTQYF
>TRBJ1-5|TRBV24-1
CATNDPGQGAFQPQHF
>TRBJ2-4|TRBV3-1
CASSQAGSLAKNIQYF
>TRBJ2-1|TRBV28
CASAMGLGEQFF
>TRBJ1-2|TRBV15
CATSRETYGYTF
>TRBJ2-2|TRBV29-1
CSVGTGTANTGELFF
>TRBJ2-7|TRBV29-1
CSVVPGASYEQYF
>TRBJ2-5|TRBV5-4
CASSYSGSPQETQYF
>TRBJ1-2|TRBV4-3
CASSQDSPGFNYGYTF
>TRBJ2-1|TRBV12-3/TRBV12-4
CASSMGSGGEQFF
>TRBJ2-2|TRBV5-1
CASSIGTSGTGELFF